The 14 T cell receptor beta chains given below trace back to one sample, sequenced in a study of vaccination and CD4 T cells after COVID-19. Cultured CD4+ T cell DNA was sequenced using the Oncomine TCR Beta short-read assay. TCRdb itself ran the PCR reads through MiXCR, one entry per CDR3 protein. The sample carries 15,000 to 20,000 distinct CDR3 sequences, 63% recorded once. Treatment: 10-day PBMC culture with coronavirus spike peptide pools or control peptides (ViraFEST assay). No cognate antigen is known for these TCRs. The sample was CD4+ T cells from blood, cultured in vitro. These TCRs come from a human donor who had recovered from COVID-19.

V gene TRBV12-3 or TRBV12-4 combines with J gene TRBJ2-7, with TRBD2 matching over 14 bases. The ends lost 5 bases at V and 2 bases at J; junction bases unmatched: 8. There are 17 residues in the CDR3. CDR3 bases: TGTGCCAGCAGTCCCGCGTCGGGACTAGCGGGGGCCTACGAGCAGTACTTC. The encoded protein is CASSPASGLAGAYEQYF.

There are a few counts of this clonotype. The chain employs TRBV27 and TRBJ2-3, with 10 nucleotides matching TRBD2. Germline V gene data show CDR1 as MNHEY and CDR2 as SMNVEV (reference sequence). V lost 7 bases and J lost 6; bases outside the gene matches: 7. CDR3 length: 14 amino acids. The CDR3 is CASTGLAAADTQYF. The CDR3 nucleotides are TGTGCCAGCACCGGACTAGCGGCAGCGGATACGCAGTATTTT.

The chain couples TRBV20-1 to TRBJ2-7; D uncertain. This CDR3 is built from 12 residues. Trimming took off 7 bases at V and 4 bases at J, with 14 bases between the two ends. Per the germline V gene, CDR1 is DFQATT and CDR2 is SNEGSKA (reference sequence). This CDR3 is CSGGLVKYEQYF. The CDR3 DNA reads TGCAGTGGCGGCCTAGTGAAATACGAGCAGTACTTC.

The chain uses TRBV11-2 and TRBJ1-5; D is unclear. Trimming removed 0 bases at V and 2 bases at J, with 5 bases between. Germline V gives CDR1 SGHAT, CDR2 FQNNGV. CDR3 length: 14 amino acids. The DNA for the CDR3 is TGTGCCAGCAGCTTAGACGGGGGCAATCAGCCCCAGCATTTT. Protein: CASSLDGGNQPQHF.

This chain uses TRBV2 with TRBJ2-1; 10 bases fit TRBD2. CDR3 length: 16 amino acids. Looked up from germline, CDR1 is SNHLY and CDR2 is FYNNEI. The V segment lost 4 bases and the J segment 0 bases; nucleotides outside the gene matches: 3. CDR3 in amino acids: CASSGSSGSSYNEQFF. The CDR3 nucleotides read TGTGCCAGCAGTGGGTCTAGCGGGAGCTCCTACAATGAGCAGTTCTTC.

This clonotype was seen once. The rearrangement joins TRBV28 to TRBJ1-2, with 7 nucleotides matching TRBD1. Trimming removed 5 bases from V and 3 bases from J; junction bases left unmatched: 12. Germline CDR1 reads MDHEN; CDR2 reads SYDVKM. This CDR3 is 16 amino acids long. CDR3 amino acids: CASSPLGQDEYYGYTF. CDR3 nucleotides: TGTGCCAGCAGTCCCCTAGGACAGGATGAATACTATGGCTACACCTTC.

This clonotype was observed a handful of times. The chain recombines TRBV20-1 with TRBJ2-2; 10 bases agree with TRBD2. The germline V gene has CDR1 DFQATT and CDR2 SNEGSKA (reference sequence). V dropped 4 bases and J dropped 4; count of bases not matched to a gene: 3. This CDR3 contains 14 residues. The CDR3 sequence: CSATSGRSTGELFF. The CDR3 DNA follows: TGCAGTGCTACTAGCGGGAGAAGCACCGGGGAGCTGTTTTTT.

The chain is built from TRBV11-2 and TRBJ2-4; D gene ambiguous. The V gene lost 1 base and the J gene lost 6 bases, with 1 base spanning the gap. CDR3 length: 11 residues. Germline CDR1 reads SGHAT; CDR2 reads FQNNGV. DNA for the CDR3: TGTGCCAGCAGCTTAGGAAACATTCAGTACTTC. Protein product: CASSLGNIQYF.

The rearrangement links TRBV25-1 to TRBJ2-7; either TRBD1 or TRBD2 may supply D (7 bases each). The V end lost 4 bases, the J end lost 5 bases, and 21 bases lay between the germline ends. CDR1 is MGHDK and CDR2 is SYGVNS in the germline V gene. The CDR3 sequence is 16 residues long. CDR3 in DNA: TGTGCCAGCAGTGTCTACGGCGGGGGACAGATACACGAGCAGTACTTC. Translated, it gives CASSVYGGGQIHEQYF.

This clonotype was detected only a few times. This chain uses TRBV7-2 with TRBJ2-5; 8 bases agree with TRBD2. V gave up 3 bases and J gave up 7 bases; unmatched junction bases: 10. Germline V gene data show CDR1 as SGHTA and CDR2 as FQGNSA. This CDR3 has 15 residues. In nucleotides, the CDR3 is TGTGCCAGCAGCTTCCTAACTAGCGCGGGAGGGACCCAGTACTTC. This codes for CASSFLTSAGGTQYF.

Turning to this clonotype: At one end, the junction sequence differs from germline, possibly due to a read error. For the CDR3, the DNA is TGTGCTAGCAGCTTAGACGGTTCCTACGAGCAGTACTTC. It yields the protein CASSLDGSYEQYF. The chain couples TRBV7-7 to TRBJ2-7; D gene uncertain. The germline V gene has CDR1 SSHAT and CDR2 FNYEAQ (reference sequence). This CDR3 spans 13 amino acids.

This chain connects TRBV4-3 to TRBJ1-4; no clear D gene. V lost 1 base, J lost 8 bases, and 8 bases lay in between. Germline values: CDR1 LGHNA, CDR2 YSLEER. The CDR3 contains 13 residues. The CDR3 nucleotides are TGCGCCAGCAGCCAAGTTTCGGGGGAAAAACTGTTTTTT. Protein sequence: CASSQVSGEKLFF.

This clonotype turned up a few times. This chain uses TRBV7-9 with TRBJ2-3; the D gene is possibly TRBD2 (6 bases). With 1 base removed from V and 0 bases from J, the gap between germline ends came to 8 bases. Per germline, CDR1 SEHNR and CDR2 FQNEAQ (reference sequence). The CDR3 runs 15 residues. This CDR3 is CASSLVGTSTDTQYF. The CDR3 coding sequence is TGTGCCAGCAGCTTAGTGGGGACTAGCACAGATACGCAGTATTTT.

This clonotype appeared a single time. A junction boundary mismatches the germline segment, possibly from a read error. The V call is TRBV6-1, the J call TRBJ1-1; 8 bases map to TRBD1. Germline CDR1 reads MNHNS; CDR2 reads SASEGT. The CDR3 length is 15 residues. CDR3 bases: TGTGCCGGCAGATCGGACAGGGTCATGAACACTGAAGCTTTCTTT. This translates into CAGRSDRVMNTEAFF.